The rows below give T cell receptor beta chains drawn from one sample of a study of blood T cell repertoires in COVID-19. Clones were sequenced by immunoSEQ multiplex PCR, and TCRdb holds only the in-frame ones, with some missing. The data show about 190,000 clones, approximately 78% seen once. Sequencing was performed on peripheral blood. These receptors all come from a woman of 80 years or more with COVID-19, enrolled during active disease. The CDR3 runs from the conserved cysteine through the conserved F or W. Fields, in order: clone size, V gene, D gene, J gene, CDR3 protein, CDR3 DNA. The D gene is left open where the match is weak. Rows may omit the clone size; those that give it use once, few, many or a size class.

size: few
V: TRBV19
D: NA
J: TRBJ1-5
CDR3: CASSISAFGGGNQPQHF
DNA: TGTGCCAGTAGTATTTCGGCGTTTGGAGGAGGCAATCAGCCCCAGCATTTT

size: NA
V: TRBV19
D: NA
J: TRBJ2-1
CDR3: CASSSTPGTSWNEQFF
DNA: TGTGCCAGTAGTTCGACCCCCGGGACTTCGTGGAATGAGCAGTTCTTC

size: NA
V: TRBV27
D: NA
J: TRBJ1-1
CDR3: CASSPHGLTNTEAFF
DNA: TGTGCCAGCAGTCCCCACGGACTAACGAACACTGAAGCTTTCTTT

size: NA
V: TRBV7-5
D: NA
J: TRBJ1-6
CDR3: CVRIEGGTEPNSPLHF
DNA: TGTGTCAGAATCGAAGGGGGAACAGAGCCTAATTCACCCCTCCACTTT

size: NA
V: TRBV27
D: NA
J: TRBJ2-1
CDR3: CASSLGLANNEQFF
DNA: TGTGCCAGCAGTTTGGGTCTAGCGAACAATGAGCAGTTCTTC

size: NA
V: TRBV28
D: NA
J: TRBJ1-4
CDR3: CASSDTGSTNEKLFF
DNA: TGTGCCAGCAGCGATACAGGTTCAACTAATGAAAAACTGTTTTTT

size: few
V: TRBV4-2
D: NA
J: TRBJ1-2
CDR3: CASSQGQANYGYTF
DNA: TGTGCCAGCAGCCAAGGCCAGGCCAACTATGGCTACACCTTC

size: NA
V: TRBV5-1
D: TRBD1
J: TRBJ2-1
CDR3: CASSLSGQGYNEQFF
DNA: TGCGCCAGCAGCTTGTCTGGACAGGGCTACAATGAGCAGTTCTTC

size: NA
V: TRBV7-7
D: NA
J: TRBJ2-5
CDR3: CASSLMGVGETQYF
DNA: TGTGCCAGCAGCTTAATGGGAGTTGGGGAGACCCAGTACTTC

size: NA
V: TRBV5-1
D: TRBD1
J: TRBJ2-1
CDR3: CASSLRPGQGAGNEQFF
DNA: TGCGCCAGCAGCTTGCGGCCGGGACAGGGGGCGGGGAATGAGCAGTTCTTC

size: NA
V: TRBV5-1
D: NA
J: TRBJ1-2
CDR3: CASSWPGDGYTF
DNA: TGCGCCAGCAGTTGGCCGGGGGATGGCTACACCTTC

size: NA
V: TRBV4-2
D: TRBD1
J: TRBJ1-1
CDR3: CASSEGQGWTEAFF
DNA: TGTGCCAGCAGCGAGGGACAGGGATGGACTGAAGCTTTCTTT

size: NA
V: TRBV27
D: TRBD1
J: TRBJ1-4
CDR3: CASSPGGRGNEKLFF
DNA: TGTGCCAGCAGTCCAGGGGGCAGAGGTAATGAAAAACTGTTTTTT

size: NA
V: TRBV21-1
D: NA
J: TRBJ1-1
CDR3: CASSNISDLNTEAFF
DNA: TGTGCCAGCAGCAACATCTCAGATCTGAACACTGAAGCTTTCTTT

size: NA
V: TRBV6-5
D: TRBD1
J: TRBJ1-1
CDR3: CASMGFEGATTEAFF
DNA: TGTGCCAGCATGGGGTTTGAGGGGGCGACCACTGAAGCTTTCTTT

size: NA
V: TRBV6-6
D: NA
J: TRBJ1-5
CDR3: CASSYSESAQHF
DNA: TGTGCCAGCAGTTACTCGGAGTCAGCCCAGCATTTT

size: NA
V: TRBV12-3/TRBV12-4
D: NA
J: TRBJ1-1
CDR3: CASSFVGTKAFF
DNA: TGTGCCAGCAGTTTCGTTGGGACAAAAGCTTTCTTT

size: NA
V: TRBV19
D: NA
J: TRBJ1-5
CDR3: CASSIREFNQPQHF
DNA: TGTGCCAGTAGTATTCGGGAGTTCAATCAGCCCCAGCATTTT

size: NA
V: TRBV10-3
D: TRBD1
J: TRBJ2-7
CDR3: CAISRTGGSYEQYF
DNA: TGTGCCATCAGCAGGACAGGGGGTTCCTACGAGCAGTACTTC

size: NA
V: TRBV5-4
D: TRBD1
J: TRBJ2-5
CDR3: CASSLTGGVGETQYF
DNA: TGTGCCAGCAGCTTGACAGGGGGTGTAGGAGAGACCCAGTACTTC

size: NA
V: TRBV2
D: NA
J: TRBJ2-3
CDR3: CASSERSTPFSTDTQYF
DNA: TGTGCCAGCAGCGAGAGGTCAACCCCATTTAGCACAGATACGCAGTATTTT

size: NA
V: TRBV23-1
D: TRBD1
J: TRBJ2-2
CDR3: CASSRGQGRTNTGELFF
DNA: TGCGCCAGCAGCAGGGGACAGGGGAGAACGAACACCGGGGAGCTGTTTTTT

size: NA
V: TRBV11-3
D: TRBD1
J: TRBJ1-1
CDR3: CASSLTGVHTEAFF
DNA: TGTGCCAGCAGCTTGACAGGGGTTCATACTGAAGCTTTCTTT

size: NA
V: TRBV6-6
D: NA
J: TRBJ1-5
CDR3: CASGEFGNQPQHF
DNA: TGTGCCAGCGGAGAATTTGGCAATCAGCCCCAGCATTTT

size: NA
V: TRBV5-6
D: TRBD2
J: TRBJ2-4
CDR3: CASSLGLAGVRAKNIQYF
DNA: TGTGCCAGCAGCTTGGGACTAGCGGGGGTCCGGGCCAAAAACATTCAGTACTTC

size: NA
V: TRBV19
D: TRBD1
J: TRBJ1-3
CDR3: CASSTQGDSGNTIYF
DNA: TGTGCCAGTAGTACACAGGGGGACTCTGGAAACACCATATATTTT

size: NA
V: TRBV6-1
D: NA
J: TRBJ1-2
CDR3: CASSESSPGVYTF
DNA: TGTGCCAGCAGTGAATCGTCTCCAGGGGTCTACACCTTC

size: NA
V: TRBV15
D: TRBD2
J: TRBJ2-2
CDR3: CATSRASAGTGELFF
DNA: TGTGCCACCAGCAGAGCCTCAGCGGGAACCGGGGAGCTGTTTTTT

size: once
V: TRBV19
D: TRBD1
J: TRBJ1-2
CDR3: CASSWTGEYYGYTF
DNA: TGTGCCAGTAGTTGGACAGGGGAGTACTATGGCTACACCTTC

size: few
V: TRBV29-1
D: TRBD2
J: TRBJ2-1
CDR3: CSVWGSGGADEQFF
DNA: TGCAGCGTTTGGGGAAGCGGGGGGGCCGATGAGCAGTTCTTC

size: NA
V: TRBV5-1
D: TRBD1
J: TRBJ1-1
CDR3: CASSRGTGNTEAFF
DNA: TGCGCCAGCAGCCGTGGGACAGGGAACACTGAAGCTTTCTTT

size: few
V: TRBV2
D: NA
J: TRBJ1-2
CDR3: CASSRVSTYGYTF
DNA: TGTGCCAGCAGCAGGGTATCAACCTATGGCTACACCTTC

size: NA
V: TRBV7-9
D: TRBD2
J: TRBJ2-7
CDR3: CASSLLAGGNEQYF
DNA: TGTGCCAGCAGTCTACTAGCGGGGGGAAACGAGCAGTACTTC

size: NA
V: TRBV6-1
D: TRBD2
J: TRBJ2-7
CDR3: CASSERLGGSYEQYF
DNA: TGTGCCAGCAGTGAAAGACTAGGCGGGAGCTACGAGCAGTACTTC

size: NA
V: TRBV4-1
D: TRBD1
J: TRBJ2-5
CDR3: CASSQPNDRGQETQYF
DNA: TGCGCCAGCAGCCAGCCCAATGACAGGGGCCAAGAGACCCAGTACTTC

size: NA
V: TRBV5-1
D: TRBD1
J: TRBJ2-2
CDR3: CASSIRQGADGELFF
DNA: TGCGCCAGCAGCATCAGACAGGGGGCGGACGGGGAGCTGTTTTTT

size: NA
V: TRBV4-1
D: TRBD2
J: TRBJ2-1
CDR3: CASSLLHTRGGYNEQFF
DNA: TGCGCCAGCAGCCTACTCCACACGCGGGGGGGTTACAATGAGCAGTTCTTC

size: NA
V: TRBV6-5
D: NA
J: TRBJ1-1
CDR3: CASSYVQGNTEAFF
DNA: TGTGCCAGCAGTTACGTCCAGGGGAACACTGAAGCTTTCTTT

size: NA
V: TRBV5-1
D: NA
J: TRBJ1-1
CDR3: CASSSGQLNTEAFF
DNA: TGCGCCAGCAGCTCCGGACAGCTGAACACTGAAGCTTTCTTT

size: NA
V: TRBV27
D: NA
J: TRBJ1-1
CDR3: CASSRGGYTEAFF
DNA: TGTGCCAGCAGTCGTGGGGGGTACACTGAAGCTTTCTTT

size: NA
V: TRBV12-3/TRBV12-4
D: TRBD1
J: TRBJ1-1
CDR3: CASSFTGGPEAFF
DNA: TGTGCCAGCAGTTTTACAGGGGGCCCTGAAGCTTTCTTT

size: NA
V: TRBV2
D: NA
J: TRBJ2-5
CDR3: CASRDTYQETQYF
DNA: TGTGCCAGCCGGGACACGTACCAAGAGACCCAGTACTTC

size: NA
V: TRBV24-1
D: TRBD1
J: TRBJ2-1
CDR3: CATRDRGPEGNEQFF
DNA: TGTGCCACCAGGGACAGGGGGCCTGAGGGGAATGAGCAGTTCTTC

size: few
V: TRBV7-3
D: TRBD1
J: TRBJ1-6
CDR3: CASSRTGVGSPLHF
DNA: TGTGCCAGCAGCCGCACAGGGGTTGGCTCACCCCTCCACTTT

size: few
V: TRBV5-1
D: NA
J: TRBJ2-1
CDR3: CASSRTTTSSYNEQFF
DNA: TGCGCCAGCAGCAGAACGACAACAAGCTCCTACAATGAGCAGTTCTTC

size: NA
V: TRBV7-9
D: NA
J: TRBJ1-3
CDR3: CASSLGQSGNTIYF
DNA: TGTGCCAGCAGCTTAGGTCAGTCTGGAAACACCATATATTTT

size: NA
V: TRBV28
D: NA
J: TRBJ1-5
CDR3: CASSLGTGSNQPQHF
DNA: TGTGCCAGCAGTTTAGGTACAGGTAGCAATCAGCCCCAGCATTTT

size: few
V: TRBV2
D: NA
J: TRBJ2-5
CDR3: CASSELGGPGTETQYF
DNA: TGTGCCAGCAGTGAACTGGGGGGGCCGGGTACGGAGACCCAGTACTTC

size: NA
V: TRBV18
D: TRBD1
J: TRBJ1-1
CDR3: CASSPYTGGSMNTEAFF
DNA: TGTGCCAGCTCACCTTACACAGGGGGGTCAATGAACACTGAAGCTTTCTTT

size: NA
V: TRBV12-3/TRBV12-4
D: NA
J: TRBJ2-2
CDR3: CASSWAAGELFF
DNA: TGTGCCAGCAGTTGGGCAGCCGGGGAGCTGTTTTTT

size: once
V: TRBV19
D: NA
J: TRBJ2-1
CDR3: CASSIDAIASEQFF
DNA: TGTGCCAGTAGTATAGATGCCATAGCGAGTGAGCAGTTCTTC

size: NA
V: TRBV28
D: NA
J: TRBJ2-5
CDR3: CASSLKGIGLGRETQYF
DNA: TGTGCCAGCAGTTTGAAAGGTATTGGTCTGGGGCGTGAGACCCAGTACTTC

size: NA
V: TRBV10-3
D: NA
J: TRBJ1-3
CDR3: CAITRDFSSGNTIYF
DNA: TGTGCCATCACCCGGGACTTTAGCTCTGGAAACACCATATATTTT

size: NA
V: TRBV5-1
D: TRBD1
J: TRBJ2-7
CDR3: CASKPGTGYREQYF
DNA: TGCGCCAGCAAGCCCGGGACAGGGTATCGCGAGCAGTACTTC

size: NA
V: TRBV4-3
D: TRBD2
J: TRBJ2-4
CDR3: CASSQDTGYRGENIQYF
DNA: TGCGCCAGCAGCCAAGATACGGGTTACCGGGGGGAGAACATTCAGTACTTC

size: NA
V: TRBV28
D: TRBD1
J: TRBJ2-3
CDR3: CASSSPGQGAGDTQYF
DNA: TGTGCCAGCAGTTCGCCGGGACAGGGGGCGGGAGATACGCAGTATTTT

size: NA
V: TRBV24-1
D: TRBD1
J: TRBJ1-5
CDR3: CATQETGNQPQHF
DNA: TGTGCCACCCAAGAGACAGGGAACCAGCCCCAGCATTTT

size: NA
V: TRBV19
D: NA
J: TRBJ1-6
CDR3: CASSWTGDNSPLHF
DNA: TGTGCCTCCTCCTGGACGGGAGATAATTCACCCCTCCACTTT

size: NA
V: TRBV7-2
D: TRBD2
J: TRBJ2-7
CDR3: CASRELRTSGPYEQYF
DNA: TGTGCCAGCAGAGAGTTGCGGACTAGCGGTCCCTACGAGCAGTACTTC

size: NA
V: TRBV6-4
D: NA
J: TRBJ1-1
CDR3: CASSRTLNTEAFF
DNA: TGTGCCAGCAGTAGGACACTGAACACTGAAGCTTTCTTT